Reported below is one TCR beta chain. As yet, its antigen is unknown. The CDR3 totals 16 residues. Germline loops: CDR1 SGHTA, CDR2 FQGNSA. V lost 4 bases and J lost 0, with 13 bases in between. The record originates from a study of T cell repertoires in cytomegalovirus infection. Study-level points and caveats: The ex vivo response showed dominance by HLA-C-restricted CMV-specific TCR beta clonotypes.

TCRdb reprocessed the reads with MiXCR, giving one entry per CDR3 protein. The sample lists just under 300,000 distinct CDR3 sequences, 9.6% seen once, with around 2.4% in the top ten. Sequences were obtained from PBMCs. The receptor's source is a human donor in good health (CMV status not recorded). Some clones in this sample may be carry-over from other donors' samples. The chain uses TRBV7-2 and TRBJ1-3, with D uncertain. The chain's CDR3 is CASSSPILPSGNTIYF. In DNA form, the CDR3 reads TGTGCCAGCAGCTCCCCTATTCTCCCCTCTGGAAACACCATATATTTT.